The T cell receptor beta chain under discussion was sequenced for a study of blood T cell repertoires in COVID-19. Sequenced by immunoSEQ multiplex PCR; TCRdb stores in-frame clones only, minus some. Of 300,000 to 350,000 clones in the sample, about 86% were seen once. V lost 1 base and J lost 5, with 12 bases in between. The CDR3 contains 14 residues. From germline, CDR1 is MNHNS and CDR2 SASEGT. A few counts support this clone. The V and J genes are TRBV6-1 and TRBJ2-7; a weak D match, TRBD1 (5 bases). This TCR was recovered from a woman between 40 and 50 years old with acute COVID-19. The sample taken for sequencing was PBMCs or T cells enriched from blood (not recorded which). The CDR3, as DNA: TGTGCCAGCAGTGAAGAAGGGGCGCCTAACGAGCAGTACTTC. Its translation is CASSEEGAPNEQYF.